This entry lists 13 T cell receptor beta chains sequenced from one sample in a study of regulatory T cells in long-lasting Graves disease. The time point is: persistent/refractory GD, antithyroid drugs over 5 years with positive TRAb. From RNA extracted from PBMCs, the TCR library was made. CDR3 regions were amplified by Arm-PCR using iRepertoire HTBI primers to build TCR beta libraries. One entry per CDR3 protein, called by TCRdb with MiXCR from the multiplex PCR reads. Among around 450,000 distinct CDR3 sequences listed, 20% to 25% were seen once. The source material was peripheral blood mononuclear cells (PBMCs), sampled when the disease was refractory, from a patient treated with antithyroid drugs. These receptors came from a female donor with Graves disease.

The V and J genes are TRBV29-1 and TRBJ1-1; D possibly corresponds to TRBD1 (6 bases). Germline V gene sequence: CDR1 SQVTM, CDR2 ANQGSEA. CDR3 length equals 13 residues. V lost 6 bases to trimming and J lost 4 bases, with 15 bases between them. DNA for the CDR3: TGCAGCGTAGAGGGAAGAGGGGGCACTGAAGCTTTCTTT. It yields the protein CSVEGRGGTEAFF. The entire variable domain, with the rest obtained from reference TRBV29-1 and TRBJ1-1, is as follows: SAVISQKPSRDICQRGTSLTIQCQVDSQVTMMFWYRQQPGQSLTLIATANQGSEATYESGFVIDKFPISRPNLTFSTLTVSNMSPEDSSIYLCSVEGRGGTEAFFGQGTRLTVV.

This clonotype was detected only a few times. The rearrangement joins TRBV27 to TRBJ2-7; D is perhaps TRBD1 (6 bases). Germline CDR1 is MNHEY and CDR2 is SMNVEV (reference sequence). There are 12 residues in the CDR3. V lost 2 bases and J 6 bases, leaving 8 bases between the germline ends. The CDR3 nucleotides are TGTGCCAGCAGTTTAAGAGGGGGCGAGCAGTACTTC. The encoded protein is CASSLRGGEQYF.

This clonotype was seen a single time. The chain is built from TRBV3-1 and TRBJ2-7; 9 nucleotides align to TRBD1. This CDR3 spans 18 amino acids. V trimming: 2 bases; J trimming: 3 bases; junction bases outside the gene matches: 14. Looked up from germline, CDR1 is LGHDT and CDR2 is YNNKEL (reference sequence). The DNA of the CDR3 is TGTGCCAGCAGCCAACGATTCCGTAGGGACAGGGCTAACTACGAGCAGTACTTC. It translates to CASSQRFRRDRANYEQYF.

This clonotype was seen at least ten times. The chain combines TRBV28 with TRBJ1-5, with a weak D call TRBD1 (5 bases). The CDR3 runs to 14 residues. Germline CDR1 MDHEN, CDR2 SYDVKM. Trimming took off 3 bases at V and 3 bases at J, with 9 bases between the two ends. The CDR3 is CASSFQGLNQPQHF. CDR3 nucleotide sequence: TGTGCCAGCAGTTTCCAGGGTCTCAATCAGCCCCAGCATTTT.

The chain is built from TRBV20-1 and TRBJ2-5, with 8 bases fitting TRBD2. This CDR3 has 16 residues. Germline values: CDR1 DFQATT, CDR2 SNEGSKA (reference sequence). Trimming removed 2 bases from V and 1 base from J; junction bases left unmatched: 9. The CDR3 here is CSARHRGSGAQETQYF. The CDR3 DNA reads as TGCAGTGCTAGACATCGGGGTAGCGGGGCCCAAGAGACCCAGTACTTC.

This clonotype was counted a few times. In DNA form, the CDR3 reads TGTGCCAGCGGAGAGCCAGGGGGAAGGGGAGAGACCCAGTACTTC. Its protein is CASGEPGGRGETQYF. The gene calls are TRBV6-1 and TRBJ2-5; TRBD1 aligns across 7 bases. The V gene end was trimmed by 8 bases and the J gene end by 4 bases; junction bases not matched to a gene: 13. Germline-derived CDR1 and CDR2 are MNHNS and SASEGT. The CDR3 spans 15 residues.

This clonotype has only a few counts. CDR3 sequence reads: CASSQLTGNEQYF. CDR3 DNA: TGTGCCAGCAGCCAATTGACCGGCAACGAGCAGTACTTC. The chain is built from TRBV3-1 and TRBJ2-7; D unclear. V shed 2 bases and J shed 5 bases, with 10 bases lying between them. There are 13 residues in the CDR3. Germline-derived CDR1 and CDR2 are LGHDT and YNNKEL (reference sequence).

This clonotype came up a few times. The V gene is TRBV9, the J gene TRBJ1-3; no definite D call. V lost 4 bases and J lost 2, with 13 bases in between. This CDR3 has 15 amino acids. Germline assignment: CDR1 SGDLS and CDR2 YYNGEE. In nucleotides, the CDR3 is TGTGCCAGCAGCTCCTCGGTCGAGGCTGGAAACACCATATATTTT. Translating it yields CASSSSVEAGNTIYF.

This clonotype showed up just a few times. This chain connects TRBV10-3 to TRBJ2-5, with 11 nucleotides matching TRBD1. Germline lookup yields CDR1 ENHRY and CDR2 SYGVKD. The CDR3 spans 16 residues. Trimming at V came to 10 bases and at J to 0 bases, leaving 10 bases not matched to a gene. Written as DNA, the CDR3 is TGTGCCACCAGCCAGGGACAGGGGGGGTACCAAGAGACCCAGTACTTC. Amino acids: CATSQGQGGYQETQYF.

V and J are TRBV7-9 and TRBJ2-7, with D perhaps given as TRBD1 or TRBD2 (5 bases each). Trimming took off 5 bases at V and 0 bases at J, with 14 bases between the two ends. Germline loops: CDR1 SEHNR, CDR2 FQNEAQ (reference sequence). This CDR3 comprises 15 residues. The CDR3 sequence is CASSPPGRSSYEQYF. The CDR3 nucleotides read TGTGCCAGCAGCCCGCCGGGACGGAGCTCCTACGAGCAGTACTTC. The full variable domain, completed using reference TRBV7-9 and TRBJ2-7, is DTGVSQNPRHKITKRGQNVTFRCDPISEHNRLYWYRQTLGQGPEFLTYFQNEAQLEKSRLLSDRFSAERPKGSFSTLEIQRTEQGDSAMYLCASSPPGRSSYEQYFGPGTRLTVT.

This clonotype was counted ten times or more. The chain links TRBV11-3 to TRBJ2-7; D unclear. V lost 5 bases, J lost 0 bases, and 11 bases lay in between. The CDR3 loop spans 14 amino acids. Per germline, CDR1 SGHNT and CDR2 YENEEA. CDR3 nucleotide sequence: TGTGCCAGCAGCCAGACTGCGGACTCCTACGAGCAGTACTTC. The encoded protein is CASSQTADSYEQYF.

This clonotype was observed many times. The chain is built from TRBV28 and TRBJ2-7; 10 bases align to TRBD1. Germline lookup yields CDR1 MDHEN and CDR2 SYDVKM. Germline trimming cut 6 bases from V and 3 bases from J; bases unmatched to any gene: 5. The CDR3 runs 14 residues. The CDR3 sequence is CASSPRDRGYEQYF. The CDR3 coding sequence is TGTGCCAGCAGCCCACGGGACAGGGGCTACGAGCAGTACTTC.

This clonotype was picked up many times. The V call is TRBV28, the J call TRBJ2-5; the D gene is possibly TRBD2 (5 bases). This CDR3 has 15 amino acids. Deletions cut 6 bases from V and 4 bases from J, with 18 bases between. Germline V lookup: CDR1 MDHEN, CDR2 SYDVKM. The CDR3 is CASRSPRETGETQYF. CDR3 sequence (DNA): TGTGCCAGCAGGTCCCCGAGGGAAACTGGAGAGACCCAGTACTTC.